These 13 T cell receptor beta chains were all obtained from the same sample, sequenced in a study of radiation and T cells in renal cell carcinoma. This table comes from immunoSEQ multiplex PCR, and its TCRdb copy is limited to in-frame clones, with some not included. The sample records some 60,000 clones, just over 75% being singletons. The time point denotes: blood 2 weeks post-SBRT. Treatment defined: 15 Gy SBRT to primary tumor, nephrectomy 4 weeks later. Source: blood, taken from a patient whose treatment included radiotherapy and nephrectomy. All receptors derive from a man between 60 and 75 years old with renal cell carcinoma.

This rearrangement joins TRBV27 to TRBJ2-3; 8 bases map to TRBD1. The CDR3 spans 12 residues. Looked up from germline, CDR1 is MNHEY and CDR2 is SMNVEV (reference sequence). V lost 6 bases to trimming and J lost 5 bases; unmatched junction nucleotides: 1. The CDR3 spells CASRDREDTQYF. In DNA form, the CDR3 reads TGTGCCAGCAGGGACAGGGAAGATACGCAGTATTTT.

This rearrangement joins TRBV7-9 to TRBJ1-2, with D unresolved. The CDR3 has 16 residues. The ends were cut back, 5 bases at V and 7 bases at J, with 23 bases in the middle. CDR1 is SEHNR and CDR2 is FQNEAQ in the germline V gene (reference sequence). In DNA, the CDR3 is TGTGCCAGCAGCCGCGCGGGCAGTCGGACCCAAACTGGCTACACCTTC. Translating gives CASSRAGSRTQTGYTF. The entire variable domain, with the rest obtained from reference TRBV7-9 and TRBJ1-2, is as follows: DTGVSQNPRHKITKRGQNVTFRCDPISEHNRLYWYRQTLGQGPEFLTYFQNEAQLEKSRLLSDRFSAERPKGSFSTLEIQRTEQGDSAMYLCASSRAGSRTQTGYTFGSGTRLTVV.

This chain joins TRBV14 and TRBJ2-3; D is uncertain. V lost 2 bases to trimming and J lost 9 bases, with 12 bases between them. This CDR3 contains 13 residues. Germline CDR1 SGHDN, CDR2 FVKESK. CDR3 residues: CASSQNNMDTQYF. The CDR3 region has the DNA TGTGCCAGCAGCCAAAATAACATGGACACGCAGTATTTT.

The rearrangement links TRBV2 to TRBJ1-1, with D unclear. The CDR3 loop spans 16 amino acids. Germline lookup yields CDR1 SNHLY and CDR2 FYNNEI. Trimming took off 5 bases at V and 4 bases at J, with 20 bases between the two ends. The DNA for the CDR3 is TGTGCCAGCAGTTCACCGGGATCTAGGTCGTCCACTGAAGCTTTCTTT. Translation: CASSSPGSRSSTEAFF. The variable domain in full, completed from reference TRBV2 and TRBJ1-1, reads EPEVTQTPSHQVTQMGQEVILRCVPISNHLYFYWYRQILGQKVEFLVSFYNNEISEKSEIFDDQFSVERPDGSNFTLKIRSTKLEDSAMYFCASSSPGSRSSTEAFFGQGTRLTVV.

The rearrangement links TRBV6-6 to TRBJ1-4, with a weak D call TRBD1 (6 bases). V was shortened by 6 bases and J by 6 bases, with 14 bases between the two germline ends. Germline V gene lookup returns CDR1 MNHNY and CDR2 SVGAGI (reference sequence). CDR3 length: 14 residues. Here the CDR3 reads CASSYGGRDEKLFF. The CDR3 nucleotides read TGTGCCAGCAGCTACGGGGGGCGCGATGAAAAACTGTTTTTT.

The CDR3 protein is CASSRGLELFF. CDR3 sequence (DNA): TGTGCCAGCAGCCGAGGGCTAGAACTGTTTTTT. This sequence joins TRBV13 and TRBJ1-4; D is unresolved. The CDR3 extends over 11 amino acids. With 5 bases removed from V and 12 bases from J, the gap between germline ends came to 10 bases. Looked up from germline, CDR1 is PRHDT and CDR2 is FYEKMQ (reference sequence).

The chain is built from TRBV2 and TRBJ2-7, with 11 bases aligning to TRBD2. The CDR3 length is 16 residues. From germline, CDR1 is SNHLY and CDR2 FYNNEI. Trimming at V came to 5 bases and at J to 1 base, leaving 7 bases not matched to a gene. CDR3 in amino acids: CASSSGLAALSYEQYF. The DNA of the CDR3 is TGTGCCAGCAGTTCGGGACTAGCGGCACTTTCCTACGAGCAGTACTTC. The full variable domain, in which reference TRBV2 and TRBJ2-7 provide the parts outside the CDR3, is EPEVTQTPSHQVTQMGQEVILRCVPISNHLYFYWYRQILGQKVEFLVSFYNNEISEKSEIFDDQFSVERPDGSNFTLKIRSTKLEDSAMYFCASSSGLAALSYEQYFGPGTRLTVT.

This chain connects TRBV30 to TRBJ1-2, with D possibly matching TRBD1 (5 bases). V was shortened by 0 bases and J by 5 bases, with 16 bases between the two germline ends. The CDR3 sequence is 15 residues long. Per the germline V gene, CDR1 is GTSNPN and CDR2 is SVGIG (reference sequence). DNA for the CDR3: TGTGCCTGGAGTGTAGACAGTCAATTACAGTATGGCTACACCTTC. Its translation is CAWSVDSQLQYGYTF. The full variable domain, with the rest looked up from reference TRBV30 and TRBJ1-2, is SQTIHQWPATLVQPVGSPLSLECTVEGTSNPNLYWYRQAAGRGLQLLFYSVGIGQISSEVPQNLSASRPQDRQFILSSKKLLLSDSGFYLCAWSVDSQLQYGYTFGSGTRLTVV.

The chain combines TRBV25-1 with TRBJ2-5; 7 bases align to TRBD1. The germline CDR1 and CDR2 sequences are MGHDK and SYGVNS. V gave up 3 bases and J gave up 5 bases; unmatched junction bases: 6. CDR3 length equals 14 residues. CDR3: CASSEEGRGETQYF. The CDR3 DNA follows: TGTGCCAGCAGTGAGGAAGGCAGGGGGGAGACCCAGTACTTC.

The V gene is TRBV7-2, the J gene TRBJ1-2, with D possibly TRBD1 on 5 matching bases. This CDR3 comprises 15 residues. The ends were cut back, 5 bases at V and 2 bases at J, with 15 bases in the middle. Per germline, CDR1 SGHTA and CDR2 FQGNSA. CDR3 coding DNA: TGTGCCAGCAGCCGACCGGGACTGGCCAACTATGGCTACACCTTC. Its translation is CASSRPGLANYGYTF.

A remark on this clone: The junction does not match germline at one end; this may be a read error. V gene TRBV5-4 combines with J gene TRBJ1-3; 9 bases are a match to TRBD1. Germline V lookup: CDR1 SGHNT, CDR2 YYREEE (reference sequence). CDR3 length equals 15 residues. The chain's CDR3 is CASSLDDRGASDSGF. The CDR3 bases are TGTGCCAGCAGTTTGGACGACAGGGGGGCCAGCGACTCCGGTTTT.

The chain recombines TRBV7-2 with TRBJ2-7; 7 bases fit TRBD1. The V segment lost 5 bases and the J segment 0 bases; nucleotides outside the gene matches: 1. CDR3 size: 13 residues. Per the germline V gene, CDR1 is SGHTA and CDR2 is FQGNSA. CDR3: CASSRQGSYEQYF. CDR3 bases: TGTGCCAGCAGCCGACAGGGCTCCTACGAGCAGTACTTC.

The J gene is TRBJ1-4, the V gene TRBV2; D call uncertain. Germline CDR1 and CDR2: SNHLY and FYNNEI. The CDR3 consists of 16 residues. Trimming removed 1 base from V and 7 bases from J, with 16 bases in between. CDR3 protein: CASSEVIGISAEKLFF. The CDR3 bases are TGTGCCAGCAGTGAAGTGATAGGGATCTCGGCTGAAAAACTGTTTTTT.